The 21 T cell receptor beta chains listed next were all sequenced from one sample in a study of T cells in Graves' hyperthyroidism and ophthalmopathy. TCR beta CDR3 regions were amplified from RNA transcripts. The TCR CDR3 was amplified in a first-round RT-PCR using the HTBI primer set. In TCRdb, the multiplex PCR reads were re-called with MiXCR into one record per CDR3 protein. The sample yields about 420,000 distinct CDR3 sequences, around a sixth seen once. The sequencing sample was made of blood. The receptors here all came from a woman between 18 and 29 years old with Graves' hyperthyroidism.

This clonotype was recorded many times. The chain employs TRBV9 and TRBJ2-5; possible D gene TRBD2, 5 bases. The CDR3 has 15 amino acids. The V end was cut by 1 base, the J end by 5 bases, with 15 bases between. Germline V gene data show CDR1 as SGDLS and CDR2 as YYNGEE. CDR3 DNA sequence: TGTGCCAGCAGCGTATCCCCAGCGGAAGGGGAGACCCAGTACTTC. It specifies CASSVSPAEGETQYF.

This clonotype was picked up many times. The chain couples TRBV11-2 to TRBJ2-2; TRBD2 matches 11 bases. CDR1 and CDR2 from the germline V gene are SGHAT and FQNNGV. The CDR3 extends over 17 amino acids. Trimming took 5 bases from V and 0 from J; bases not matched to a gene: 5. Written as DNA, the CDR3 is TGTGCCAGCAGCGGCACTAGCGGGAGTACGAACACCGGGGAGCTGTTTTTT. This sequence encodes CASSGTSGSTNTGELFF.

This clonotype came up a few times. This sequence joins TRBV5-4 and TRBJ2-3; 11 bases match TRBD1. Germline loops: CDR1 SGHNT, CDR2 YYREEE (reference sequence). There are 15 residues in the CDR3. The J segment lost 4 bases and the V segment lost 1 base, leaving 2 bases of the junction unmatched. CDR3 nucleotides: TGTGCCAGCAGCTTGAAGGGACAGGGGGCAGATACGCAGTATTTT. Translating gives CASSLKGQGADTQYF.

This clonotype occurred many times. The rearrangement uses TRBV29-1 and TRBJ2-1; D tentatively reads TRBD1 or TRBD2 (6 bases each). Germline V gene lookup returns CDR1 SQVTM and CDR2 ANQGSEA. V was cut by 8 bases and J by 7 bases, with 15 bases left in between. The CDR3 runs 12 residues. The CDR3 nucleotides are TGCAGCACCTACGGAGGGGGAAATGAGCAGTTCTTC. It codes for CSTYGGGNEQFF.

This clonotype was counted many times. V gene TRBV7-9 combines with J gene TRBJ2-3; D call uncertain. The CDR3 sequence is 13 residues long. Germline CDR1 reads SEHNR; CDR2 reads FQNEAQ (reference sequence). V shed 2 bases and J shed 5 bases, with 8 bases lying between them. The CDR3 DNA sequence: TGTGCCAGCAGCTTAATGTTGGGAGATACGCAGTATTTT. As protein: CASSLMLGDTQYF.

The chain joins TRBV10-3 to TRBJ2-2; TRBD2 aligns across 9 bases. The junction had 12 bases not matched to a gene; V was cut back by 6 bases and J by 7 bases. The CDR3 loop spans 16 amino acids. Germline lookup yields CDR1 ENHRY and CDR2 SYGVKD. This chain's CDR3 is CAIRGGSGGYGGELFF. The CDR3 bases are TGTGCCATCAGGGGAGGTAGCGGGGGTTATGGCGGGGAGCTGTTTTTT.

The sample holds many counts of this clonotype. The gene calls are TRBV5-1 and TRBJ1-1; 9 positions agree with TRBD1. V shed 0 bases, J shed 3 bases, and the junction held 9 bases outside the gene matches. The CDR3 covers 17 residues. Per germline, CDR1 SGHRS and CDR2 YFSETQ. The DNA of the CDR3 is TGCGCCAGCAGCTTGGCGGGCCGCGACAGGGGGGACACTGAAGCTTTCTTT. Amino acids: CASSLAGRDRGDTEAFF.

This clonotype was seen repeatedly, ten times or more. This sequence joins TRBV12-3 or TRBV12-4 and TRBJ1-2; D might be TRBD1 (6 bases). The V end was cut by 5 bases, the J end by 8 bases, with 18 bases between. The CDR3 sequence is 14 residues long. The CDR3 DNA follows: TGTGCCAGCAGTCTTGAGGGGACCGGACAGGGCTACACCTTC. As protein: CASSLEGTGQGYTF.

This clonotype was seen many times. The rearrangement uses TRBV6-5 and TRBJ1-2; D is uncertain. Trimming pared 0 bases from V and 4 bases from J, leaving 9 bases between. The CDR3 is 14 residues long. The germline CDR1 and CDR2 sequences are MNHEY and SVGAGI. The CDR3 sequence is CASSYSGRSYGYTF. The DNA for the CDR3 is TGTGCCAGCAGTTACTCAGGGCGGAGCTATGGCTACACCTTC.

The sample holds a few counts of this clonotype. A much larger clone differs from this one at a single base, so this may be a read error. The chain uses TRBV27 and TRBJ1-1; 10 positions agree with TRBD1. The CDR3 contains 13 residues. The trim removed 5 bases at V and 10 bases at J, leaving 7 bases unmatched. Germline CDR1 is MNHEY and CDR2 is SMNVEV (reference sequence). The CDR3 sequence: CASSRGQGRVAFF. The DNA of the CDR3 is TGTGCCAGCAGTCGGGGACAGGGGCGGGTAGCTTTCTTT.

In its sample, this clonotype was seen many times. The rearrangement uses TRBV28 and TRBJ1-6, with D possibly matching TRBD1 (5 bases). V was clipped by 7 bases and J by 13 bases, with 11 bases between them. This CDR3 spans 11 amino acids. Germline CDR1 is MDHEN and CDR2 is SYDVKM. For the CDR3, the DNA is TGTGCCAGCAACTCGGGGCCGCCCCTCCACTTT. This encodes CASNSGPPLHF.

As to this clonotype: A much larger clone differs by one base, so this may be a read error. The CDR3 ends on some other residue instead of the conserved phenylalanine or tryptophan, so this is likely a read error. The chain is built from TRBV2 and TRBJ1-4; 7 bases fit TRBD1. The germline gives CDR1 SNHLY, CDR2 FYNNEI. V gave up 2 bases and J gave up 4 bases; unmatched junction bases: 1. The CDR3 extends over 14 amino acids. This chain's CDR3 is CASSERDSNEKLFS. The CDR3, as DNA: TGTGCCAGCAGTGAAAGGGACAGTAATGAAAAACTGTTTTCT.

The V call is TRBV4-1, the J call TRBJ2-5; D might be TRBD1 (6 bases). With 4 bases removed from V and 13 bases from J, the gap between germline ends came to 16 bases. The CDR3 has 12 amino acids. The V gene's germline CDR1 is MGHRA and CDR2 YSYEKL. The CDR3 is CASSPFRGSVYF. The CDR3 DNA sequence: TGCGCCAGCAGCCCGTTCAGGGGATCAGTGTACTTC.

In its sample, this clonotype was seen many times. The chain joins TRBV20-1 to TRBJ2-1; TRBD2 aligns across 10 bases. Germline CDR1 reads DFQATT; CDR2 reads SNEGSKA (reference sequence). V shed 6 bases, J shed 8 bases, and the junction held 10 bases outside the gene matches. This CDR3 comprises 14 residues. CDR3 sequence (DNA): TGCAGTGCCTCAACTAGCGGGGTACGCTATGAGCAGTTCTTC. It specifies CSASTSGVRYEQFF.

This clonotype was seen many times. V is TRBV28 and J is TRBJ2-2, with TRBD2 matching over 13 bases. The V and J ends lost 3 bases and 0 bases, in that order; junction bases with no gene match: 1. This CDR3 is built from 17 residues. CDR1 and CDR2 from the germline V gene are MDHEN and SYDVKM. CDR3 sequence: CASSFTSGGANTGELFF. Here the CDR3 DNA reads TGTGCCAGCAGTTTCACTAGCGGGGGGGCGAACACCGGGGAGCTGTTTTTT.

This clonotype was detected many times. The CDR3 is CASRGREGRDTQYF. The DNA of the CDR3 is TGTGCCAGCAGGGGCCGCGAGGGGCGCGATACGCAGTATTTT. This rearrangement joins TRBV28 to TRBJ2-3, with D perhaps given as TRBD1 or TRBD2 (5 bases each). Germline V gives CDR1 MDHEN, CDR2 SYDVKM. This CDR3 contains 14 residues. Trimming pared 6 bases from V and 6 bases from J, leaving 16 bases between.

This clonotype was recorded many times. This chain connects TRBV10-3 to TRBJ2-7; D is tentatively TRBD1 or TRBD2 (6 bases each). The CDR3 runs to 14 residues. The ends were cut back, 11 bases at V and 0 bases at J, with 17 bases in the middle. Germline CDR1 ENHRY, CDR2 SYGVKD. CDR3: CASGAGQDSYEQYF. Here the CDR3 DNA reads TGTGCCTCTGGCGCGGGACAAGACTCCTACGAGCAGTACTTC.

The chain uses TRBV5-1 and TRBJ2-5; 9 bases are a match to TRBD2. With 0 bases clipped from V and 5 bases from J, the junction kept 8 bases outside the gene matches. The CDR3 runs to 16 residues. Germline V gene sequence: CDR1 SGHRS, CDR2 YFSETQ. The CDR3 nucleotides read TGCGCCAGCAGCTTGGGAGGGGGACTAGCTGCGGAGACCCAGTACTTC. Translating it yields CASSLGGGLAAETQYF. The full variable domain, rest sourced from reference TRBV5-1 and TRBJ2-5, is KAGVTQTPRYLIKTRGQQVTLSCSPISGHRSVSWYQQTPGQGLQFLFEYFSETQRNKGNFPGRFSGRQFSNSRSEMNVSTLELGDSALYLCASSLGGGLAAETQYFGPGTRLLVL.

Details on this clonotype: At one of its ends the junction is not consistent with the germline gene, which may arise from a read error. This chain links TRBV19 with TRBJ2-3; 9 bases map to TRBD2. Germline-derived CDR1 and CDR2 are LNHDA and SQIVND (reference sequence). The CDR3 sequence is 16 residues long. The CDR3 DNA follows: TGTGCCAGTAGTCCTCGCCTAGCGGGGTTCACAGATACGCAGTGTTTT. Its translation is CASSPRLAGFTDTQCF.

The chain combines TRBV14 with TRBJ1-4, with 8 bases identical to TRBD1. Germline CDR1 and CDR2: SGHDN and FVKESK. J lost 5 bases, V lost 5 bases, and 10 bases had no gene match. CDR3 length: 16 amino acids. This CDR3 reads CASSTLKTGANEKLFF. CDR3 nucleotides: TGTGCCAGCAGCACCCTTAAGACAGGGGCAAATGAAAAACTGTTTTTT.

This clonotype was observed at least ten times. The chain employs TRBV6-5 and TRBJ2-3, with D perhaps TRBD2 (5 bases). Deletions cut 2 bases from V and 3 bases from J, with 9 bases between. Germline loops: CDR1 MNHEY, CDR2 SVGAGI. The CDR3 is 14 residues long. CDR3 protein: CASSYEGATDTQYF. The CDR3 DNA reads TGTGCCAGCAGTTACGAGGGTGCAACAGATACGCAGTATTTT.